The present T cell receptor beta chain was sequenced within a study of blood T cell repertoires in COVID-19 (dated by TCRdb to 2020 to 2021). As for the study more broadly: Collaborator samples came from the United States, Italy and Spain and covered acute and convalescent phases of COVID-19. The material from the prospective study consisted of cDNA or gDNA derived from T cells, B-cell-depleted T cells, or PBMCs. The repertoires were made available in a free public database intended to serve as a resource for research on the immune response to SARS-CoV-2. The sample metadata nearly always contained a de-identified subject ID, COVID-19 status, age in years and sex. Where available, HLA class I and class II types were taken from metadata supplied by the sample provider and were not determined by assay-based typing. Samples were obtained from the ongoing ImmuneRACE study (first 160 participants) and from about 1,300 subjects provided by 6 global collaborators. Deeply sampled blood TCRbeta repertoires from subjects exposed to, actively infected with, or recovered from COVID-19 were included in the dataset. On the study overall, not on this receptor specifically: How much clinical and demographic metadata was included differed by source and by participant, and the metadata was provided uncurated.

TCRbeta CDR3 regions were amplified from genomic DNA by means of the immunoSEQ Assay, a bias-controlled multiplex PCR. Per the source publication's procedure: The number of nucleated cells in each sample was estimated from the amplification of reference gene primers within the assay. Sequence reads were collapsed and filtered to measure the absolute abundance of every unique TCRbeta CDR3 rearrangement. For each sample, productive Simpson clonality was calculated as the square root of Simpson's diversity index across productive rearrangements. This is the immuneACCESS table as TCRdb keeps it, with only in-frame sequences that have V and J called. A part of the clones is gone; compared with another copy, unresolved V genes explain less than half, and the rest is unexplained. That table gives V, J and clone size, and the DNA gave D and trimming. Recorded for this sample are around 310,000 clones; approximately 89% of them occurred a single time. Clones ranked in the top ten supply more than 9% of the sample.

V drops 4 bases and J drops 2 bases, leaving 8 bases in between. From its cysteine to its phenylalanine, the CDR3 spans 13 amino acids. The only DNA kept is the CDR3, 39 bases in frame from the first base. Looking up the germline V gene (reference sequence) yields CDR1 LNHDA and CDR2 SQIVND. Participants in the prospective study were aged about 18 to 95 years, lived in 20 to 25 United States geographic areas, and enrolled through a virtual design. In the prospective study, participants were assigned to cohorts based on the clinical history participants reported in a screening survey and a study questionnaire. Recovered participants in ImmuneRACE Cohort 3 were defined by two consecutive negative NP/OP PCR tests, clearance by a healthcare professional, or resolution of symptoms. Mobile phlebotomists in the prospective study collected whole blood, serum and a nasopharyngeal or oropharyngeal swab from every participant. Over a roughly two-month period, participants in the prospective study had the option of providing additional blood draws and questionnaires. Prospective study blood samples were shipped either frozen or at room temperature before DNA extraction.

This clone was recorded a few times. The specificity of this receptor is unknown. Base qualities were left out, and no much larger clone turns up one base away. The clonotype was recovered from a young woman who had recovered from COVID-19. Sequencing input: PBMCs or T cells enriched from blood (not recorded which). The receptor chain draws on TRBV19 and TRBJ1-1; possibly the D gene is TRBD1, per 5 matching bases. The CDR3 reads CASSTQENTEAFF. The nucleotide sequence reads as follows: TGTGCCAGTAGTACACAGGAAAACACTGAAGCTTTCTTT.